This T cell receptor beta chain stems from a study of cytomegalovirus exposure and HLA in healthy donors (dated 2017 in TCRdb). Background for the entire study: In an earlier analysis of around 540 of the donors, 250 to 350 Gb of sequence data and just under 120 million unique TCR beta sequences from 150 million to 200 million T cells were reported. Roughly 310 gigabases of sequencing data and approximately 85 million unique TCR sequences were included in an early release covering about 700 HLA-typed donors. The genetic ancestry cluster associated with self-reported Caucasian donors included approximately 85% of the 350 to 500 genotyped donors. The study aimed to test whether cataloging public T cell receptors could reveal signatures of past pathogen exposure. Using immunosequencing, the study profiled T cell repertoires from around 670 subjects and related those repertoires to cytomegalovirus serostatus. A separate validation cohort of more than 100 different subjects was used in addition to the roughly 700-subject first cohort. To predict cytomegalovirus infection status, the study combined high-throughput TCR immunosequencing, statistical association of individual TCRs with disease status, and machine learning. A later analysis re-analyzed previously published TCR beta repertoires from roughly 600 donors and added high-resolution HLA genotyping to study TCR occurrence patterns. The later analysis used no new phenotypic data to find candidate immune exposures, relying instead on TCR beta sequences and their occurrence across donors. An earlier analysis of approximately 580 of the donors used high-throughput TCR beta sequencing to judge whether each TCR beta V gene segment behaved as functional or pseudogenic. Donor age, sex, ethnicity and CMV serostatus were collected together with the repertoire data. In a later genetic analysis, genome-wide SNP genotypes for 398 of the 666 donors were used, and that subset was treated as a discovery cohort. Every discovery cohort repertoire had been produced on one sequencing platform. HLA typing covered class I and class II loci at four-digit resolution. Typing coverage differed by locus: A, B, C, DRB1 and DQB1 were typed in about 629-640 donors, DQA1 in roughly 510, DPA1 in 600 to 610, and DPB1 in 472. Because of strong linkage in the cohort, roughly five DR-DQ haplotypes were treated as single units for association and clustering. Across 398 genotyped donors of the cohort, an average of roughly 230,000 unique TCR beta nucleotide sequences per donor were sequenced, and about a sixth of those sequences were non-productive.

General study outcomes and caveats: According to a later analysis, most CMV-associated TCR beta chains appeared to be HLA-restricted, and the HLA associations seemed to be driven largely by CMV exposure. Compared with equally common non-associated chains, HLA-associated TCR beta chains in a later analysis were more clonally expanded and had lower generation probabilities. According to a later analysis, parvovirus B19, influenza, CMV and Epstein-Barr virus appeared linked to several top co-occurrence clusters. According to a later genetic analysis, donors in an Asian-associated ancestry cluster had fewer N-insertions in productive TCRs than the approximately 610-donor mean. A later analysis found that TCR association rates varied across HLA loci, with DRB1 alleles showing the most associated TCRs and HLA-C alleles the fewest. The 87-base-pair reads could not distinguish some IMGT-functional V segments, including TRBV6-2 and TRBV6-3, so those segments were excluded. In this cohort, only TCR beta chains were sequenced, and detectable features were limited by the absence of alpha or paired-chain data. In both the original and validation cohorts, the classifier was reported to diagnose cytomegalovirus status with high specificity and sensitivity. In an earlier analysis of 587 of the donors, most TCR beta V segments appeared in productive rearrangements about 87% or about 30% of the time, broadly matching IMGT annotations. V-gene and J-gene trimming of TCR beta chains was associated with a missense DCLRE1C variant in a later genetic analysis, and the association was replicated in an independent cohort. The only immune exposure information available for the cohort was CMV serostatus. Specific HLA alleles were associated with 15,000 to 20,000 TCR beta sequences at a false discovery rate of 0.05 in a later analysis. Sequencing depth was assumed to be roughly uniform across donors in the presence/absence analyses, though that assumption may not hold. A further reported finding was that TCR beta sequences accurately predicted the HLA-A and HLA-B alleles for most subjects in the first cohort. Because HLA typing was missing for some donors at each locus, association tests included only the typed subset. The authors suggested that the approach could potentially be extended to other disease states and immunological phenotypes. Seventeen rarely observed V segments, including chromosome 9 orphons, were excluded from the earlier analysis of approximately 600 of the donors because counts were too low. A group of highly shared sequence variants was considered likely to be a technical artifact of the sequencing pipeline. Linkage disequilibrium might explain the correlated functional status among segregating V segments, but an unknown experimental factor could not be ruled out. In the study, approximately 160 TCR beta chains were listed as associated with cytomegalovirus. In vitro tests confirmed that a few of the cytomegalovirus-associated TCR beta chains recognize cytomegalovirus antigens. Across donors, most TCR sequences were observed very rarely, whereas some public TCRs were present in many individuals. When HLA alleles, especially DR and DQ, strongly co-occurred, attributing TCR associations to individual alleles was difficult.

About this clone itself: Its antigen target is currently unknown. No base qualities exist here, and no much larger clone lies one base off it.

CDR1 and CDR2 are drawn from the germline V gene: SGDLS, YYNGEE. The CDR3, from cysteine to phenylalanine, totals 15 residues. The only DNA kept is the CDR3, 45 bases in frame from the first base. Here V drops 3 bases and J drops 7 bases, and the junction holds 4 bases not matched to any gene. The cohort was made up of 500 to 850 healthy bone marrow donors. Cohort members were all nominally healthy when sampled, although unrecorded immune exposures were likely present. The donor tested CMV seronegative and was one of the 352 seronegative cohort members. Every donor gave a peripheral blood sample, and the peripheral blood mononuclear cells from that sample were used for TCR beta sequencing. Genomic DNA extraction from the blood cell samples was performed with the Qiagen DNeasy Blood Extraction Kit. The protocol used for the library was the immunoSEQ multiplex PCR assay. For the multiplex PCR, a mixture combining 60 forward primers for TCR Vbeta segments and 13 reverse primers for TCR Jbeta segments was used. The CDR3 region of rearranged TCR beta genes was amplified from genomic DNA by a multiplex PCR assay. The Illumina HiSeq System was used to sequence the amplified TCR beta libraries as 87-base-pair reads. From the authors' description of their analysis: A later analysis counted approximately 76 million unique TCR beta chains across the 700 or so repertoires, and about 10 million of these chains were shared by at least two donors. Raw reads were error-corrected and collapsed into unique sequences with a nearest-neighbor algorithm that merged closely related sequences to remove PCR and sequencing errors. V, D and J gene segments were assigned by aligning CDR3 sequences to IMGT reference sequences. For a sequence to be retained, at least a six-nucleotide match to both a V gene segment and a J gene segment was required. Rearrangements were called productive when the CDR3 lacked stop codons and stayed in frame with V and J; all others were non-productive. Following IMGT convention, CDR3 was defined as the stretch from the second conserved V-encoded cysteine to the conserved J-encoded phenylalanine. Sequences without an unambiguous match to a single V gene segment were excluded from the earlier analysis of 587 of the donors. In an earlier analysis of several hundred of the donors, a V segment was called functional when productive rearrangements were above 56.7%, and segregating when the standard deviation between donors exceeded 5%. A statistical classification framework was developed to diagnose cytomegalovirus status using the catalog of TCR beta chain sequences. A later analysis assigned V and J genes by comparing TCR nucleotide sequences with IMGT/GENE-DB human TR gene sequences. The TCRdist pipeline was used in a later analysis to assign CDR3 sequences and most-parsimonious VDJ recombination scenarios. In a later analysis, each TCR beta chain was defined by its CDR3 amino acid sequence together with its V-gene family, and reads lacking a unique V-gene family were excluded. A later analysis removed 500 to 650 highly shared, low-generation-probability nucleotide sequences to deal with suspected cross-contamination and a sequencing artifact. In a later analysis, a clonal expansion index was calculated for each public chain from normalized within-repertoire ranks of inferred template counts. In a later analysis, generation probabilities were computed using a VDJ recombination model fitted to out-of-frame rearrangements, and the results were checked against IGoR. Hypergeometric tests were used in a later analysis to score TCR-TCR, TCR-HLA and TCR-CMV co-occurrence, with a repertoire-size bias correction applied to the TCR pairs. In a later analysis, false discovery rates were estimated by permuting HLA or CMV assignments 20 times. In a later analysis, co-occurring TCRs were grouped using DBSCAN, with TCRdist sequence similarity added in when clustering inside HLA-allele-positive subsets. Co-occurrence clustering excluded repertoires with fewer than 30,000 or more than 120,000 public chains, plus five with anomalous nucleotide sharing. Sourced from immuneACCESS, this table was stored by TCRdb with only in-frame sequences that have V and J called. A share of the clones is absent; for the studies checked, an unresolved V gene accounts for under half, and the remainder has no known explanation. The DNA was the basis for D and trimming; V, J and clone size are from that table. Here the sample has roughly 150,000 clones; roughly 80% occur a single time. The ten largest account for roughly 2.3% of the sample.

The receptor was isolated from a young man in good health and CMV-seronegative. Rearrangement joined TRBV9 to TRBJ2-1, with 13 middle bases fitting TRBD2. Source material: PBMCs. The sequenced DNA is TGTGCCAGCAGCGGCCGGACTAGCGGGAGAAATGAGCAGTTCTTC. It specifies CASSGRTSGRNEQFF. The entire variable domain, with the stretches around the CDR3 drawn from the reference TRBV9 and TRBJ2-1 proteins, is DSGVTQTPKHLITATGQRVTLRCSPRSGDLSVYWYQQSLDQGLQFLIQYYNGEERAKGNILERFSAQQFPDLHSELNLSSLELGDSALYFCASSGRTSGRNEQFFGPGTRLTVL.